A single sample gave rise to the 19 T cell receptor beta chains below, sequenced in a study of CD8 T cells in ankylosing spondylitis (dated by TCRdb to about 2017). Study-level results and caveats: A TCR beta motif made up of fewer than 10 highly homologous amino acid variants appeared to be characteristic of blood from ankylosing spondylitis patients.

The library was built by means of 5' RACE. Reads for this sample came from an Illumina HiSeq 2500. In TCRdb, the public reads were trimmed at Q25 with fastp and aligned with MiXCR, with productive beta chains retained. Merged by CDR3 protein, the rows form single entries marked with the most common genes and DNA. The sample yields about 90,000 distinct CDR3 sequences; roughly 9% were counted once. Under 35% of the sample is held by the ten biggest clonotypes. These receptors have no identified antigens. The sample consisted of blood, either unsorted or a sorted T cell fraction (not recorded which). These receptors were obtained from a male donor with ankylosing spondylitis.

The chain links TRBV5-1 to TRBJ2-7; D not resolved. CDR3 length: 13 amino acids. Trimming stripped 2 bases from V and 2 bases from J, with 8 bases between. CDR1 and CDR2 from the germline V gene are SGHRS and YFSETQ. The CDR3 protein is CASSFRTAYEQYF. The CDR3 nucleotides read TGCGCCAGCAGCTTTCGTACAGCCTACGAGCAGTACTTC.

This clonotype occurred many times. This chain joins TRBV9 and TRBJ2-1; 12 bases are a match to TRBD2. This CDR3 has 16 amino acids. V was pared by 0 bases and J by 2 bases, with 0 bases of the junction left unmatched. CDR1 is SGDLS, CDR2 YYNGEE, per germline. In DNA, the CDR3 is TGTGCCAGCAGCGTAGGGACTAGCGGGGCCTACAATGAGCAGTTCTTC. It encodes CASSVGTSGAYNEQFF.

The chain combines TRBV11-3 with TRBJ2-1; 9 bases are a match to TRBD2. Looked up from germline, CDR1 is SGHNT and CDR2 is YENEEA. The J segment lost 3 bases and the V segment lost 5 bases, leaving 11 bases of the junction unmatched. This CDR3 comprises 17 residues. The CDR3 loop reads CASSRSRLADFYNEQFF. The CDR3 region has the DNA TGTGCCAGCAGCCGATCTCGACTAGCGGACTTCTACAATGAGCAGTTCTTC.

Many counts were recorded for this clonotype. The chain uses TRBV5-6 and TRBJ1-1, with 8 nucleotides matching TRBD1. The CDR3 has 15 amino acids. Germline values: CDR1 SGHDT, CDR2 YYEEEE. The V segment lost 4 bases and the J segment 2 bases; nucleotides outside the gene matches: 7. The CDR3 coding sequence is TGTGCCAGCAGCCTTGGGACAGGCGAAAACACTGAAGCTTTCTTT. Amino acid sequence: CASSLGTGENTEAFF.

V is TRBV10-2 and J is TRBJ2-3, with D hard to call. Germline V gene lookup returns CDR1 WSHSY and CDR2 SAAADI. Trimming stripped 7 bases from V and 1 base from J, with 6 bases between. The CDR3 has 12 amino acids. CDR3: CASMGRTDTQYF. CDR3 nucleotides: TGCGCCAGCATGGGCCGCACAGATACGCAGTATTTT.

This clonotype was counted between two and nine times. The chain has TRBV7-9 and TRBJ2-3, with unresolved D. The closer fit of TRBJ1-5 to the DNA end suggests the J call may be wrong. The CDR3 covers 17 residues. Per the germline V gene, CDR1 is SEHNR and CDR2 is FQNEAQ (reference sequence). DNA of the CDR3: TGTGCCAGCAGCTTATCTCCGGCGGGAGGTATCACAGATACGCAGCATTTT. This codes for CASSLSPAGGITDTQHF.

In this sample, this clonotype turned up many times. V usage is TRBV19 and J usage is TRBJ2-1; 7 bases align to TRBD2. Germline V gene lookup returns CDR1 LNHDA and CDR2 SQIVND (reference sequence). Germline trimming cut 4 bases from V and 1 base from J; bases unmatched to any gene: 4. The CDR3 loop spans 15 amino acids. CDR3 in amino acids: CASSTLAASYNEQFF. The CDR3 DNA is TGTGCCAGTAGTACCCTAGCGGCATCCTACAATGAGCAGTTCTTC.

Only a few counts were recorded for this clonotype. DNA for the CDR3: TGTGCCAGCAGCCGGCGGACTAGCGGGAGGGAGGGCGACTCCTACGAGCAGTACGTC. Its translation: CASSRRTSGREGDSYEQYV. The gene calls are TRBV11-2 and TRBJ2-7; TRBD2 agrees at 15 bases. The CDR3 loop spans 19 amino acids. With V trimmed by 5 bases and J by 0 bases, 11 bases remained unmatched. In germline, CDR1 is SGHAT, CDR2 FQNNGV.

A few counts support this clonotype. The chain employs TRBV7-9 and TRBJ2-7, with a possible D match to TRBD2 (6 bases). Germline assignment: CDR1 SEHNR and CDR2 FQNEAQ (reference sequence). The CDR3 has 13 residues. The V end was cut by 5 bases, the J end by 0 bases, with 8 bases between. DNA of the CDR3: TGTGCCAGCAGCCCGGGACTCTCCTACGAGCAGTACGTC. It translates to CASSPGLSYEQYV.

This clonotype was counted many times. The CDR3 bases are TGTGCCAGCGTTGACAGGCTTACCGGGGAGCTGTTTTTT. It encodes CASVDRLTGELFF. The J gene is TRBJ2-2, the V gene TRBV6-1; tentatively, D is TRBD1 (6 bases). Between the trimmed V and J ends, which lost 8 bases and 5 bases, there was a span of 12 bases. CDR1 and CDR2 from the germline V gene are MNHNS and SASEGT. The CDR3 extends over 13 amino acids.

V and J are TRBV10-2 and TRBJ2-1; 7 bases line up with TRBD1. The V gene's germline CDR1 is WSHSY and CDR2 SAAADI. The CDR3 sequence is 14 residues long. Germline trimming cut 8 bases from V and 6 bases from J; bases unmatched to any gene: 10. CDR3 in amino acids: CASGRTGYGNEQFF. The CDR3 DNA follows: TGCGCCAGCGGAAGGACAGGATACGGCAATGAGCAGTTCTTC.

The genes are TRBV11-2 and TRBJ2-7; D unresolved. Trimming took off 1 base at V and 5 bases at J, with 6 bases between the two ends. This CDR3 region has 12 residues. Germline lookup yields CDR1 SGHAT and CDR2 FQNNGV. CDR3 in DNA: TGTGCCAGCAGCTTAGGAGAACACGAGCAGTACTTC. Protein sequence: CASSLGEHEQYF.

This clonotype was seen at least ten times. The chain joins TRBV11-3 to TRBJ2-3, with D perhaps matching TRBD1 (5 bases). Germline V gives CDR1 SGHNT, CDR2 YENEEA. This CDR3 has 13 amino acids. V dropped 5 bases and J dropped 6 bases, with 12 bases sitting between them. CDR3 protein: CASSLRGADTQYF. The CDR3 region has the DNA TGTGCCAGCAGCCTTCGTGGGGCCGATACGCAGTATTTT.

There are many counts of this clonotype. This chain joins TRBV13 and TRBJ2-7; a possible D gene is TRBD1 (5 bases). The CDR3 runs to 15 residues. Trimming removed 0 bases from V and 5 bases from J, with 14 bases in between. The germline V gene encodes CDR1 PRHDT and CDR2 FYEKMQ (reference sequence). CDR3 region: CASSLGGQGVHEQYF. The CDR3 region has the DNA TGTGCCAGCAGCTTAGGTGGGCAGGGTGTCCACGAGCAGTACTTC.

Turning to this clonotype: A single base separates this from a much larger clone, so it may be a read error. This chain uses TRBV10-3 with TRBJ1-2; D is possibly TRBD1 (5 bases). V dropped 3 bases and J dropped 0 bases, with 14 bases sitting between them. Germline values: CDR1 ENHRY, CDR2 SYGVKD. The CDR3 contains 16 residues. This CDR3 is CAISDADTTSNYGYTF. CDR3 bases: TGTGCCATCAGTGACGCGGACACGACATCTAACTATGGCTACACCTTC.

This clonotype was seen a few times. CDR3 sequence reads: CASSSSGTPNGPQHF. CDR3 nucleotide sequence: TGTGCCAGCAGCTCATCCGGGACACCGAATGGGCCCCAGCATTTT. The chain couples TRBV9 to TRBJ1-5, with D possibly matching TRBD1 (6 bases). CDR3 length equals 15 residues. Trimming removed 4 bases from V and 9 bases from J, with 20 bases in between. Germline CDR1 is SGDLS and CDR2 is YYNGEE.

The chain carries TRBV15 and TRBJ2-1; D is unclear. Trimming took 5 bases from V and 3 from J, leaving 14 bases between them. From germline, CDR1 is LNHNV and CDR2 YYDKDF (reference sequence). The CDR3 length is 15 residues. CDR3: CATSRLETIYNEQFF. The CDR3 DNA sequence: TGTGCCACCAGCCGCCTCGAGACGATCTACAATGAGCAGTTCTTC.

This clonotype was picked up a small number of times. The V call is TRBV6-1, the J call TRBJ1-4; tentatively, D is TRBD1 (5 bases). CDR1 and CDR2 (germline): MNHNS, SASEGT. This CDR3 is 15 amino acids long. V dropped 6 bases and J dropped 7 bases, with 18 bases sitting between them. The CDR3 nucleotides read TGTGCCAGCAGACAGGAGGCGGTTCGTGCTGAAAAACTGTTTTTT. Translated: CASRQEAVRAEKLFF.

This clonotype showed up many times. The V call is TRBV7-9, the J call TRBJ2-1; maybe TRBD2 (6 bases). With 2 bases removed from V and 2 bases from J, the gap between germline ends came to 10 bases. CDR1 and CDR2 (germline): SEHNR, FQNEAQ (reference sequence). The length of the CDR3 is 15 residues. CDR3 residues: CASSLLGGTYNEQFF. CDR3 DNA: TGTGCCAGCAGCTTACTCGGGGGTACCTACAATGAGCAGTTCTTC.